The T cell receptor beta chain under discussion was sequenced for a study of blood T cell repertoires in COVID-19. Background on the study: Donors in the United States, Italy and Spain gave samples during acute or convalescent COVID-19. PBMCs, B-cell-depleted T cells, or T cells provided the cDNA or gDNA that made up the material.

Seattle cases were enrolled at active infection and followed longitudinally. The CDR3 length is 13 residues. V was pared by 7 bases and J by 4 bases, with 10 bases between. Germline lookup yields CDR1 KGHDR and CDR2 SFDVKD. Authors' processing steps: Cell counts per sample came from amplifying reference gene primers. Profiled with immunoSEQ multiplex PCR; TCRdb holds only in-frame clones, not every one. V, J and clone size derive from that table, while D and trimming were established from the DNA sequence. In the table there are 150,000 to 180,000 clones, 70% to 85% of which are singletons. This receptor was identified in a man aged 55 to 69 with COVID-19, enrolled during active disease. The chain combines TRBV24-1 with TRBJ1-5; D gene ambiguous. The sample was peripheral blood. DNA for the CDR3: TGTGCCACCAGCTCAGGTTGGAATCAGCCCCAGCATTTT. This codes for CATSSGWNQPQHF.